The following is a T cell receptor beta chain sequence with its context. What antigen it recognizes has not been identified. Nothing much larger sits one base from this clone, and base qualities are not available. The sample comes from a study of technical replicates of blood from a handful of donors (dated 2017 in TCRdb). Measured from the cysteine to the phenylalanine, the CDR3 is 14 residues long. Only the CDR3 DNA stays, 42 bases, in frame from base 1. Based on the germline V gene, the CDR1 and CDR2 sequences are SGHTA and FQGNSA. V is reduced by 5 bases and J by 5 bases, leaving a spacing of 12 bases between them. Library prep was done by the immunoSEQ multiplex PCR assay. In TCRdb, the immuneACCESS table is reduced to in-frame sequences with V and J assigned. These tables do not hold every clone; where another copy was compared, an unresolved V gene accounts for under half, and the others remain unexplained. Present in this sample are around 84,000 clones, roughly 97% of which were seen just once. The ten largest clones take up less than 0.2% of the sample.

Sequenced: T cells isolated from PBMCs. The clonotype was recovered from a human donor in good health. The chain links TRBV7-2 with TRBJ1-4; TRBD1 is perhaps the D gene, given 5 matching bases. The CDR3 protein: CASSLGGANEKLFF. The base sequence is TGTGCCAGCAGCCTTGGCGGGGCAAATGAAAAACTGTTTTTT.